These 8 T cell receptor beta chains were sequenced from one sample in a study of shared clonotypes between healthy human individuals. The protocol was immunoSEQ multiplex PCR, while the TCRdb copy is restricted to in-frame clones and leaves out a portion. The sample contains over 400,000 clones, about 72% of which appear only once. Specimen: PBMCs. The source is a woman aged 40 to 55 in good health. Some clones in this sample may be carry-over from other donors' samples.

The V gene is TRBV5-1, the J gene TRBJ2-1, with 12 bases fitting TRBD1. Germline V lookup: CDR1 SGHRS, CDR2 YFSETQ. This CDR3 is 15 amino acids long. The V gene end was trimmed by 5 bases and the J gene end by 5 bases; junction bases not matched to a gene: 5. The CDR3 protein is CASRAGTGGNNEQFF. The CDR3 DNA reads TGCGCCAGCAGAGCCGGGACAGGGGGCAACAATGAGCAGTTCTTC.

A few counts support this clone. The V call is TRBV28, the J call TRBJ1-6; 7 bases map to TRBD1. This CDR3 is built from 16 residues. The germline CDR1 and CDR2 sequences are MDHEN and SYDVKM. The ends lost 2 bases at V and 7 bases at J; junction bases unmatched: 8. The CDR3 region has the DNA TGTGCCAGCAGTTTAATGGCAGGGGGTAGGAATTCACCCCTCCACTTT. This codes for CASSLMAGGRNSPLHF.

CDR3 coding DNA: TGTGCCAGCAGCTTACTCTTGGGGAGCTCTGGAAACACCATATATTTT. Its protein is CASSLLLGSSGNTIYF. The J gene is TRBJ1-3, the V gene TRBV7-9, with unresolved D. V lost 2 bases, J lost 0 bases, and 11 bases lay in between. The CDR3 covers 16 residues. CDR1 is SEHNR and CDR2 is FQNEAQ in the germline V gene (reference sequence).

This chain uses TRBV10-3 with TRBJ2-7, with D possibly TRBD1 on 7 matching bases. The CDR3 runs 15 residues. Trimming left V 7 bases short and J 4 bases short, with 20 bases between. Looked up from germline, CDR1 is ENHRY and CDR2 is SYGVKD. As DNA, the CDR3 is TGTGCCATCACCCCCCGCCGGAGGGGGCTTTACGAGCAGTACTTC. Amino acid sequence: CAITPRRRGLYEQYF.

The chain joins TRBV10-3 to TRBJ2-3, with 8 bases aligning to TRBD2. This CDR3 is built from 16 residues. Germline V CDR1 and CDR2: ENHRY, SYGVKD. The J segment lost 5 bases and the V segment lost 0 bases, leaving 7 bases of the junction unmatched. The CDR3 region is CAISESTGGPRDTQYF. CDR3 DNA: TGTGCCATCAGTGAGTCGACGGGAGGGCCGAGAGATACGCAGTATTTT.

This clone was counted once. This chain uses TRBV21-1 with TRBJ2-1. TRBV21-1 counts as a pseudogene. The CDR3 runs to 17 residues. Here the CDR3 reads CASSKGARGRIYNEQFF. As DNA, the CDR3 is TGTGCCAGCAGCAAAGGGGCACGGGGGCGCATCTACAATGAGCAGTTCTTC.

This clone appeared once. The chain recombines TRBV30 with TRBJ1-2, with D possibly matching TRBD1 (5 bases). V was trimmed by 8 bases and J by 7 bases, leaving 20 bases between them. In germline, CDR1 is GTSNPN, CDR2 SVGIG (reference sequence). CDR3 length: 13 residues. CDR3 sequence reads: CAITPGTGRGYTF. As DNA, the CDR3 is TGTGCCATCACACCTGGGACCGGCCGTGGCTACACCTTC.

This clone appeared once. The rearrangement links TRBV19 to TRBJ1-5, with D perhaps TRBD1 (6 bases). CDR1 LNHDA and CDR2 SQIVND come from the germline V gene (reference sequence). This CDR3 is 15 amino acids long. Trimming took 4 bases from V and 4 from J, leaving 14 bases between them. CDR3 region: CASSTSGGANQPQHF. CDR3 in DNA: TGTGCCAGTAGTACCTCGGGGGGGGCGAATCAGCCCCAGCATTTT.